This T cell receptor (beta chain) was sequenced in a study of spatial heterogeneity in lung cancer. This clonotype was detected ten times or more. The germline CDR1 and CDR2 sequences are SQVTM and ANQGSEA. This CDR3 is built from 14 residues. Unmatched junction bases numbered 7, after V lost 3 bases and J lost 4 bases. The time point is: blood at routine non-recurrence follow-up after resection. TCRdb passed the 5' RACE reads through MiXCR, listing each CDR3 protein once. The table records about 11,000 distinct CDR3 sequences, about 9.5% of them present only once. The TCR originated in a female donor with early-stage non-small cell lung cancer. The source was PBMCs, collected at follow-up. The V and J genes are TRBV29-1 and TRBJ2-3; 7 bases map to TRBD1. CDR3 loop: CSVDKGQWADTQYF. The CDR3 bases are TGCAGCGTTGATAAGGGACAGTGGGCAGATACGCAGTATTTT.